This T cell receptor (beta chain) was captured by sequencing in a study of control samples from healthy donors and cancer patients. CDR3 length: 15 amino acids. Per germline, CDR1 SGHRS and CDR2 YFSETQ. The germline V and J ends were trimmed by 8 bases and 1 base, with 18 bases remaining between them. Sequencing was performed with immunoSEQ multiplex PCR; in TCRdb, only in-frame clones are kept and a portion is missing. The data show tens of thousands of clones, less than 90% seen once. The clonotype was recovered from a woman aged 45-59 years with colorectal cancer. The rearrangement joins TRBV5-1 to TRBJ1-1; D call uncertain. Sequencing was done on a sample of PBMCs. In DNA, the CDR3 is TGCGCCAGTACCGACTCGAACCGTGGGAACACTGAAGCTTTCTTT. Translated: CASTDSNRGNTEAFF.